These 18 T cell receptor beta chains originate from one sample sequenced in a study of blood T cell repertoires in COVID-19. TCRdb keeps only in-frame clones here, not all; method: immunoSEQ multiplex PCR. The table includes roughly 96,000 clones, 81% detected once. Material for sequencing was peripheral blood. The receptors derive from a man between 60 and 75 years old with acute or convalescent COVID-19.

This chain links TRBV2 with TRBJ2-2; TRBD2 is a possible D gene (5 bases). The V end lost 5 bases, the J end lost 5 bases, and 9 bases lay between the germline ends. CDR1 and CDR2 from the germline V gene are SNHLY and FYNNEI. CDR3 length equals 13 residues. The CDR3 here is CASSLGVTGELFF. CDR3 DNA: TGTGCCAGCAGTCTCGGGGTTACCGGGGAGCTGTTTTTT.

This clone was found a few times. The J gene is TRBJ2-7, the V gene TRBV19; D may be TRBD1 (5 bases). V lost 9 bases, J lost 6 bases, and 18 bases lay in between. Germline CDR1 is LNHDA and CDR2 is SQIVND (reference sequence). CDR3 size: 13 residues. CDR3 region: CASLGQGSSEQYF. In DNA form, the CDR3 reads TGTGCCAGCTTGGGGCAGGGAAGTAGCGAGCAGTACTTC.

The chain employs TRBV30 and TRBJ1-5; D remains unclear. Germline assignment: CDR1 GTSNPN and CDR2 SVGIG (reference sequence). V lost 0 bases, J lost 4 bases, and 7 bases lay in between. This CDR3 has 13 amino acids. The CDR3 DNA reads TGTGCCTGGAGTGTAAACAATAATCAGCCCCAGCATTTT. This codes for CAWSVNNNQPQHF.

The V call is TRBV15, the J call TRBJ2-5, with TRBD1 matching 9 bases. Unmatched junction bases numbered 5, after V lost 8 bases and J lost 4 bases. CDR3 length equals 13 residues. Germline V gives CDR1 LNHNV, CDR2 YYDKDF (reference sequence). This chain's CDR3 is CATGQGIRETQYF. Written as DNA, the CDR3 is TGTGCCACCGGACAGGGGATTCGAGAGACCCAGTACTTC.

The chain is built from TRBV11-2 and TRBJ2-7; D is uncertain. Germline V gives CDR1 SGHAT, CDR2 FQNNGV. V dropped 4 bases and J dropped 2 bases, with 15 bases sitting between them. The CDR3 is 15 amino acids. The CDR3: CASSSGLAATYEQYF. CDR3 DNA sequence: TGTGCCAGCAGCTCCGGTTTAGCCGCCACCTACGAGCAGTACTTC. Drawing the rest from reference TRBV11-2 and TRBJ2-7, the complete variable domain is EAGVAQSPRYKIIEKRQSVAFWCNPISGHATLYWYQQILGQGPKLLIQFQNNGVVDDSQLPKDRFSAERLKGVDSTLKIQPAKLEDSAVYLCASSSGLAATYEQYFGPGTRLTVT.

The J gene is TRBJ1-4, the V gene TRBV3-1 (or the pseudogene TRBV3-2); D gene ambiguous. The V end lost 1 base, the J end lost 5 bases, and 8 bases lay between the germline ends. Germline assignment: CDR1 LGHDT and CDR2 YNNKEL (reference sequence). The CDR3 consists of 14 residues. The CDR3 here is CASSQADKNEKLFF. DNA of the CDR3: TGTGCCAGCAGCCAAGCCGACAAAAATGAAAAACTGTTTTTT.

In nucleotides, the CDR3 is TGTGCCACCAGCAGCGCCGCCAGGGATTTTAACTATGGCTACACCTTC. It translates to CATSSAARDFNYGYTF. The chain recombines TRBV15 with TRBJ1-2; tentatively, D is TRBD1 (5 bases). The V gene's germline CDR1 is LNHNV and CDR2 YYDKDF (reference sequence). Trimming removed 3 bases at V and 1 base at J, with 15 bases between. This CDR3 region has 16 residues.

This clone was seen only a few times. V is TRBV6-2 or TRBV6-3 and J is TRBJ2-2; D gene uncertain. There are 14 residues in the CDR3. Germline assignment: CDR1 MNHEY and CDR2 SVGEGT. Trimming shortened V by 2 bases and J by 2 bases, and 6 bases separated the two germline ends. CDR3 nucleotide sequence: TGTGCCAGCAGTTACAATCAAAACACCGGGGAGCTGTTTTTT. It is translated as CASSYNQNTGELFF.

This chain joins TRBV30 and TRBJ2-7; D gene ambiguous. The CDR3 contains 13 residues. From germline, CDR1 is GTSNPN and CDR2 SVGIG (reference sequence). V gave up 6 bases and J gave up 7 bases, with 19 bases separating them. CDR3 sequence: CACQRVPVGEQYF. The CDR3 nucleotides read TGTGCCTGTCAGCGAGTCCCAGTTGGGGAGCAGTACTTC.

This clone was counted once. The chain joins TRBV7-9 to TRBJ2-4; TRBD1 matches 9 bases. With V trimmed by 3 bases and J by 8 bases, 11 bases remained unmatched. The CDR3 consists of 16 residues. Looked up from germline, CDR1 is SEHNR and CDR2 is FQNEAQ (reference sequence). CDR3 coding DNA: TGTGCCAGCAGCTTTACCGGGACAGGGTACTGGGACATTCAGTACTTC. Its protein product is CASSFTGTGYWDIQYF.

This chain uses TRBV7-2 with TRBJ1-1; D gene unclear. This CDR3 spans 14 amino acids. V lost 1 base and J lost 1, with 7 bases in between. Germline V gene sequence: CDR1 SGHTA, CDR2 FQGNSA. Here the CDR3 reads CASSLGHANTEAFF. CDR3 bases: TGTGCCAGCAGCTTAGGACATGCGAACACTGAAGCTTTCTTT.

This rearrangement joins TRBV19 to TRBJ2-1, with 7 bases fitting TRBD2. The CDR3 has 15 amino acids. Looked up from germline, CDR1 is LNHDA and CDR2 is SQIVND (reference sequence). J lost 7 bases, V lost 3 bases, and 9 bases had no gene match. CDR3 in amino acids: CASSIWGRAGNEQFF. For the CDR3, the DNA is TGTGCCAGTAGTATTTGGGGGAGGGCCGGTAATGAGCAGTTCTTC.

This clone was found once. The chain employs TRBV5-4 and TRBJ2-5, with TRBD2 matching 9 bases. V lost 2 bases and J lost 2; bases outside the gene matches: 4. There are 15 residues in the CDR3. From germline, CDR1 is SGHNT and CDR2 YYREEE (reference sequence). In nucleotides, the CDR3 is TGTGCCAGCAGCTTAGCTAGCGGGATACAAGAGACCCAGTACTTC. Translation gives CASSLASGIQETQYF.

The chain uses TRBV29-1 and TRBJ1-2; 8 nucleotides match TRBD1. With 4 bases clipped from V and 8 bases from J, the junction kept 6 bases outside the gene matches. Looked up from germline, CDR1 is SQVTM and CDR2 is ANQGSEA. The CDR3 has 12 amino acids. The CDR3 sequence is CSVVQGAEGYTF. The CDR3 DNA is TGCAGCGTTGTGCAGGGGGCGGAAGGCTACACCTTC.

The rearrangement links TRBV24-1 to TRBJ1-5; the match to TRBD1 covers 7 bases. V was pared by 0 bases and J by 5 bases, with 9 bases of the junction left unmatched. The length of the CDR3 is 17 residues. The germline gives CDR1 KGHDR, CDR2 SFDVKD. CDR3: CATSDLLRETGHQPQHF. The CDR3 DNA follows: TGTGCCACCAGTGATTTGTTACGAGAGACAGGGCATCAGCCCCAGCATTTT.

This clone was observed a handful of times. The genes are TRBV4-1 and TRBJ1-5; no clear D gene. CDR3 length: 16 amino acids. In germline, CDR1 is MGHRA, CDR2 YSYEKL. The V and J ends lost 2 bases and 1 base respectively, with 12 bases between them. CDR3 protein: CASSQSQTTSNQPQHF. The CDR3 DNA reads as TGCGCCAGCAGCCAAAGTCAGACAACGAGCAATCAGCCCCAGCATTTT.

The CDR3 sequence: CASSQERTGDSGNTIYF. CDR3 in DNA: TGCGCCAGCAGCCAAGAGAGGACAGGGGACTCTGGAAACACCATATATTTT. The chain recombines TRBV4-3 with TRBJ1-3; 9 bases fit TRBD1. J gave up 0 bases and V 0 bases, and 3 bases lay outside the gene matches. This CDR3 comprises 17 residues. The germline CDR1 and CDR2 sequences are LGHNA and YSLEER.

The chain carries TRBV19 and TRBJ2-5, with D unresolved. This CDR3 comprises 13 residues. V was cut by 4 bases and J by 3 bases, with 9 bases left in between. CDR1 LNHDA and CDR2 SQIVND come from the germline V gene (reference sequence). Here the CDR3 DNA reads TGTGCCAGTAGTAAGCTTGTAAAAGAGACCCAGTACTTC. It translates to CASSKLVKETQYF.